This T cell receptor beta chain came from a study of early T cells in non-severe SARS-CoV-2 infection. Ten or more counts support this clonotype. TCRdb re-derived calls from the 5' RACE reads in MiXCR, one entry per CDR3 protein. This table has about 30,000 distinct CDR3 sequences, under 7.5% appearing once. The germline V and J ends were trimmed by 2 bases and 6 bases, with 12 bases remaining between them. The CDR3 covers 14 residues. V and J are TRBV12-3 or TRBV12-4 and TRBJ2-3; D might be TRBD2 (5 bases). Sequenced input: whole blood. The clonotype was recovered from an adult who was a healthcare worker with PCR-confirmed SARS-CoV-2 infection or an uninfected control (not recorded which). This chain's CDR3 is CASSLRLAWDTQYF. The CDR3 coding sequence is TGTGCCAGCAGTTTAAGGCTAGCTTGGGATACGCAGTATTTT.